This T cell receptor (delta chain) stems from a study of gamma-delta T cells after stem cell transplantation. The CDR3 is 22 residues long. Germline V CDR1 and CDR2: TSWWSYY, QGS. V gave up 2 bases and J gave up 1 base; unmatched junction bases: 17. TCRdb reprocessed the RT-PCR reads through CATT. The sample shows 6,500 or so delta-chain clones, 20% to 25% of them seen only once. This clonotype originated in a human donor. It is not recorded whose cells these are; they may come from a transplant donor. Sequencing was carried out using gamma-delta T cells. This rearrangement joins TRDV1 to TRDJ3; 7 nucleotides match TRDD3. The CDR3 loop is CALGELRSHPGIVSWDTRQMFF. CDR3 DNA: TGTGCTCTTGGGGAATTGAGATCCCACCCGGGGATAGTTTCCTGGGACACCCGACAGATGTTTTTC.